A selection of T cell receptor beta chains follows, all from one sample in a study of blood T cell repertoires in COVID-19. Generated by immunoSEQ multiplex PCR, the TCRdb table keeps only in-frame clones and is missing some. This sample has over 65,000 clones; 80% to 95% occur once, and the top ten carry 0.75% to 0.8%. The sample was peripheral blood. These receptors originate from an elderly woman with acute or convalescent COVID-19. CDR3s include the opening cysteine and the closing phenylalanine or tryptophan. The D gene is left open where the match is weak. Some rows have no size entry. The others give once, few or many, or a class for an expanded clone.

d_call	v_call	j_call	clone_size	cdr3_nt	cdr3_aa
-	TRBV5-4	TRBJ2-3	-	TGTGCCAGCAGCGCCGGGAGCGCCACCACGCAGTATTTT	CASSAGSATTQYF
TRBD2	TRBV29-1	TRBJ2-3	-	TGCAGCGTTAAAGTCCTAGCGGGATTGGGGGATACGCAGTATTTT	CSVKVLAGLGDTQYF
-	TRBV7-9	TRBJ1-2	-	TGTGCCCACGGTCAAACCTATGGCTACACCTTC	CAHGQTYGYTF
-	TRBV6-6	TRBJ1-6	-	TGTGCCAGCAGTAGTCTCAGCTCCTATAATTCACCCCTCCACTTT	CASSSLSSYNSPLHF
TRBD1	TRBV4-2	TRBJ1-2	-	TGTGCCAGCAGCCCGGGACAGGACCTTTACTATGGCTACACCTTC	CASSPGQDLYYGYTF
TRBD1	TRBV3-1/TRBV3-2	TRBJ1-2	few	TGTGCCAGCAGCCAACAGGGGGCATACTATGGCTACACCTTC	CASSQQGAYYGYTF
TRBD1	TRBV29-1	TRBJ1-6	-	TGCAGCGTTCGACAGGGGTGGAATTCACCCCTCCACTTT	CSVRQGWNSPLHF
TRBD2	TRBV29-1	TRBJ2-1	once	TGCAGCGTGAGTAGCGGGAGATTCTACAATGAGCAGTTCTTC	CSVSSGRFYNEQFF
-	TRBV12-3/TRBV12-4	TRBJ2-7	-	TGTGCCAGCAGTTTAGTTGTCAGGGGCGAGCAGTACTTC	CASSLVVRGEQYF
TRBD1	TRBV10-3	TRBJ1-1	-	TGTGCCATCAGTGAGACAGGGGACAGGACTGAAGCTTTCTTT	CAISETGDRTEAFF
TRBD1	TRBV5-4	TRBJ2-4	-	TGTGCCAGCAGCTTGGGGGACAGGCCACTATACTTC	CASSLGDRPLYF
-	TRBV6-2/TRBV6-3	TRBJ1-2	-	TGTGCCAGCAGTCCAGGGACTCGTGGCTACACCTTC	CASSPGTRGYTF
-	TRBV5-6	TRBJ2-7	-	TGTGCCAGCAGCAATAATCTACAGGCCATCCACGAGCAGTACTTC	CASSNNLQAIHEQYF
TRBD1	TRBV11-2	TRBJ1-2	-	TGTGCCAGCAGCTTAGATGGACAGGCCTATGGCTACACCTTC	CASSLDGQAYGYTF
TRBD2	TRBV7-2	TRBJ2-6	-	TGTGCCAGCAGCCCTCGACTAGCGGGCCTCTCTGGGGCCAACGTCCTGACTTTC	CASSPRLAGLSGANVLTF
TRBD2	TRBV5-5	TRBJ2-7	-	TGTGCCAGCAGCTTGGGGCTAGCGGGGGCCCCTCCCTACGAGCAGTACTTC	CASSLGLAGAPPYEQYF
TRBD1	TRBV13	TRBJ2-5	-	TGTGCCAGCAGCTTGAAGGGGGCGCAAGAGACCCAGTACTTC	CASSLKGAQETQYF
TRBD2	TRBV10-3	TRBJ2-3	once	TGTGCCATCAGTGAAGGTAGCGGGGGTCCTTATACGCAGTATTTT	CAISEGSGGPYTQYF
-	TRBV20-1	TRBJ1-2	-	TGCAGTGCTCCGGGGGGATATGGCTACACCTTC	CSAPGGYGYTF
-	TRBV7-8	TRBJ1-4	-	TGTGCCAGCAGCGCAACTCGAACGAGTAAACTGTTTTTT	CASSATRTSKLFF
-	TRBV28	TRBJ1-5	-	TGTGCCAGCAGTACGACGCCCCTGGTGGGCCAGCCCCAGCATTTT	CASSTTPLVGQPQHF
-	TRBV20-1	TRBJ2-1	-	TGCAGTGCTAGATATATGAATGAGCAGTTCTTC	CSARYMNEQFF
-	TRBV11-2	TRBJ2-7	once	TGTGCCAGCAGCTTAGCATCCCGGGGGGCCGACGAGCAGTACTTC	CASSLASRGADEQYF
-	TRBV3-1/TRBV3-2	TRBJ1-5	-	TGTGCCAGCAGCCTCAGTAGCAATCAGCCCCAGCATTTT	CASSLSSNQPQHF
-	TRBV5-1	TRBJ2-1	-	TGCGCCAGCAGCTTGGGAGCTAGACGGCCCCCAGCCGAGCAGTTCTTC	CASSLGARRPPAEQFF